The sample holds a few counts of the clone carrying this TCR beta chain. No antigen is known for it. Both 60 Vbeta primers and 13 Jbeta primers went into the PCR. Only in-frame clones appear in the TCRdb table, and some are missing; sequencing was by immunoSEQ multiplex PCR. This sample yields about 140,000 clones, of which more than 60% are seen a single time; approximately 8.2% belongs to the top ten. The entry originates in a study of cytomegalovirus exposure and HLA in healthy donors. On the study more broadly: Earlier sequencing of about 179 million T cells yielded about 120 million unique TCR beta sequences.

Study observations and caveats: Reportedly, a later analysis found an Asian-associated ancestry cluster had fewer N-insertions than the roughly 630-donor mean. Later genetic work tied a missense DCLRE1C variant to beta-chain V and J trimming. A later analysis showed that HLA-associated TCR beta chains had undergone more clonal expansion than equally common others.

CDR3 size: 14 residues. The germline CDR1 and CDR2 sequences are MDHEN and SYDVKM. Germline trimming cut 6 bases from V and 1 base from J; bases unmatched to any gene: 5. Sequencing used PBMCs. The V gene is TRBV28, the J gene TRBJ2-5, with 7 positions matching TRBD2. The source is a woman in her fifties or sixties in good health and CMV-seropositive. The DNA for the CDR3 is TGTGCCAGCAGCCTCGGGGGGACCCAAGAGACCCAGTACTTC. Amino acids: CASSLGGTQETQYF. Variable domain in full (rest from reference TRBV28 and TRBJ2-5): DVKVTQSSRYLVKRTGEKVFLECVQDMDHENMFWYRQDPGLGLRLIYFSYDVKMKEKGDIPEGYSVSREKKERFSLILESASTNQTSMYLCASSLGGTQETQYFGPGTRLLVL.